The 7 T cell receptor beta chains below all came from one sample that was sequenced in a study of cytotoxic CD8 clonotypes in ibrutinib-treated CLL. Produced via immunoSEQ multiplex PCR; TCRdb's table is partial and in-frame only. The sample records tens of thousands of clones, approximately 48% being singletons. Sequenced here: PBMCs, sampled before ibrutinib treatment. The source is a human donor with chronic lymphocytic leukemia.

By proportion, this clone is medium-sized. The chain has TRBV5-5 and TRBJ2-7, with 9 bases that match TRBD1. This CDR3 region has 16 residues. After removal of 4 bases from V and 5 bases from J, the junction contained 13 bases not matched to a gene. Per germline, CDR1 SGHKS and CDR2 YYEKEE (reference sequence). The CDR3 nucleotides are TGTGCCAGCAGCCCGGAGGAGACAGGGGGTCTCCACGAGCAGTACTTC. Its protein is CASSPEETGGLHEQYF.

This clone has only a few counts. The V gene is TRBV6-6, the J gene TRBJ1-5; D is unclear. The germline CDR1 and CDR2 sequences are MNHNY and SVGAGI (reference sequence). The V gene lost 0 bases and the J gene lost 7 bases, with 10 bases spanning the gap. CDR3 size: 14 residues. The CDR3 nucleotides are TGTGCCAGCAGTTACTCGTCGACAAACCAGCCCCAGCATTTT. This gives the protein CASSYSSTNQPQHF.

By proportion, this clone is medium-sized. The V call is TRBV11-2, the J call TRBJ1-3; D is unclear. Trimming removed 4 bases at V and 7 bases at J, with 11 bases between. The CDR3 totals 13 residues. The germline CDR1 and CDR2 sequences are SGHAT and FQNNGV. CDR3 residues: CASSSALGNTIYF. CDR3 coding DNA: TGTGCCAGCAGCTCGGCCCTTGGGAACACCATATATTTT.

J is TRBJ2-5 and V is TRBV28, with 9 bases fitting TRBD2. The CDR3 runs 14 residues. Germline trimming cut 5 bases from V and 6 bases from J; bases unmatched to any gene: 7. CDR1 and CDR2 from the germline V gene are MDHEN and SYDVKM. CDR3 loop: CASSIPSGVKTQYF. The CDR3 coding sequence is TGTGCCAGCAGTATCCCTAGCGGGGTAAAGACCCAGTACTTC.

The rearrangement links TRBV5-1 to TRBJ1-6; perhaps TRBD1 as D (5 bases). V lost 1 base and J 5 bases, leaving 16 bases between the germline ends. There are 17 residues in the CDR3. Germline CDR1 reads SGHRS; CDR2 reads YFSETQ. In DNA, the CDR3 is TGCGCCAGCAGCTTGTGGGCACCAGGAGGGGATAATTCACCCCTCCACTTT. Amino acid sequence: CASSLWAPGGDNSPLHF.

Written as DNA, the CDR3 is TGTGCCAGCAGGGGGGGCGGAGAGTACGAGCAGTACTTC. Translated, it gives CASRGGGEYEQYF. J is TRBJ2-7 and V is TRBV6-1; TRBD1 or TRBD2 may be the D gene (6 bases each). This CDR3 region has 13 residues. Trimming removed 6 bases from V and 4 bases from J, with 13 bases in between. The V gene's germline CDR1 is MNHNS and CDR2 SASEGT.

A note on this clone: A far more abundant clone sits one base away, making this likely a read error. This chain connects TRBV6-1 to TRBJ1-1; no clear D gene. The CDR3 totals 14 residues. The V gene's germline CDR1 is MNHNS and CDR2 SASEGT. V was clipped by 3 bases and J by 0 bases, with 8 bases between them. The CDR3 here is CASSDGRMNTEAFF. The CDR3 bases are TGTGCCAGCAGTGATGGCAGGATGAACACTGAAGCTTTCTTT.